The 19 T cell receptor beta chains given below trace back to one sample, sequenced in a study of T cells in Graves' hyperthyroidism and ophthalmopathy. It was RNA transcripts that yielded the amplified TCR beta CDR3 regions. The HTBI set primed first-round TCR CDR3 RT-PCR. TCRdb passed the multiplex PCR reads through MiXCR, listing each CDR3 protein once. The repertoire includes about 340,000 distinct CDR3 sequences, approximately 18% of them detected once, and 49% sits in the top ten. Material: blood. All receptors come from a woman aged 45 to 65 with Graves' hyperthyroidism.

The CDR3 loop reads CASSSGQGMVRQPQHF. The DNA of the CDR3 is TGTGCCAGCAGCTCCGGACAGGGAATGGTTCGGCAGCCCCAGCATTTT. This sequence joins TRBV7-9 and TRBJ1-5, with 8 bases aligning to TRBD1. This CDR3 region has 16 residues. V lost 4 bases and J lost 7; bases outside the gene matches: 12. Germline assignment: CDR1 SEHNR and CDR2 FQNEAQ (reference sequence).

This clonotype occurred a few times. The chain links TRBV6-1 to TRBJ1-5; perhaps TRBD1 as D (5 bases). The germline V gene encodes CDR1 MNHNS and CDR2 SASEGT. The CDR3 length is 14 residues. Trimming pared 8 bases from V and 0 bases from J, leaving 11 bases between. The CDR3 sequence is CASQGVTSNQPQHF. The CDR3, as DNA: TGTGCCAGCCAGGGCGTCACTAGCAATCAGCCCCAGCATTTT.

This clonotype was recorded a few times. The rearrangement joins TRBV7-2 to TRBJ2-2; D is perhaps TRBD2 (7 bases). V was shortened by 1 base and J by 5 bases, with 14 bases between the two germline ends. The CDR3 has 16 residues. Germline loops: CDR1 SGHTA, CDR2 FQGNSA. The CDR3 protein is CASSLGPGGLTGELFF. CDR3 DNA: TGTGCCAGCAGCTTAGGCCCGGGGGGCCTAACCGGGGAGCTGTTTTTT.

V usage is TRBV7-9 and J usage is TRBJ1-6; the match to TRBD1 covers 8 bases. V shed 5 bases and J 9 bases; nucleotides not matched to a gene: 9. This CDR3 is built from 15 residues. Looked up from germline, CDR1 is SEHNR and CDR2 is FQNEAQ (reference sequence). The CDR3 sequence: CASSLSGQGRSPLHF. CDR3 sequence (DNA): TGTGCCAGCAGCCTTTCCGGACAGGGACGTTCACCCCTCCACTTT.

The sample holds a few counts of this clonotype. The rearrangement uses TRBV19 and TRBJ1-5; tentative D call: TRBD1 (5 bases). CDR3 length: 15 residues. Per the germline V gene, CDR1 is LNHDA and CDR2 is SQIVND (reference sequence). V shed 1 base and J shed 3 bases, with 10 bases lying between them. Here the CDR3 DNA reads TGTGCCAGTAGTATAGGGAGACAGCTCAATCAGCCCCAGCATTTT. Its translation: CASSIGRQLNQPQHF.

This rearrangement joins TRBV19 to TRBJ1-2; no clear D. Per the germline V gene, CDR1 is LNHDA and CDR2 is SQIVND (reference sequence). V lost 7 bases to trimming and J lost 4 bases, with 13 bases between them. The CDR3 has 13 amino acids. The chain's CDR3 is CASNPNGVYGYTF. The CDR3 nucleotides read TGTGCCAGTAATCCCAATGGGGTCTATGGCTACACCTTC.

V and J are TRBV7-9 and TRBJ1-6, with D possibly TRBD1 on 5 matching bases. CDR3 length: 15 residues. In germline, CDR1 is SEHNR, CDR2 FQNEAQ (reference sequence). V was cut by 8 bases and J by 0 bases, with 11 bases left in between. CDR3 sequence (DNA): TGTGCCAGCCGCGGGGGGAGCTCCTATAATTCACCCCTCCACTTT. This gives the protein CASRGGSSYNSPLHF. The variable domain in full, completed from reference TRBV7-9 and TRBJ1-6, reads DTGVSQNPRHKITKRGQNVTFRCDPISEHNRLYWYRQTLGQGPEFLTYFQNEAQLEKSRLLSDRFSAERPKGSFSTLEIQRTEQGDSAMYLCASRGGSSYNSPLHFGNGTRLTVT.

This clonotype was picked up many times. The rearrangement uses TRBV28 and TRBJ2-1; 7 bases are shared with TRBD2. This CDR3 has 17 residues. V lost 4 bases to trimming and J lost 2 bases; unmatched junction nucleotides: 11. CDR1 and CDR2 (germline): MDHEN, SYDVKM. In nucleotides, the CDR3 is TGTGCCAGCAGTTACTCCTTTGCGGGAGAACCCTACAATGAGCAGTTCTTC. Its protein is CASSYSFAGEPYNEQFF.

This clonotype was observed at least ten times. The rearrangement uses TRBV18 and TRBJ2-1, with 8 nucleotides matching TRBD1. The CDR3 spans 15 residues. Trimming at V came to 0 bases and at J to 2 bases, leaving 0 bases not matched to a gene. The germline CDR1 and CDR2 sequences are KGHSH and LQKENI. CDR3: CASSPPDRAYNEQFF. The CDR3 DNA follows: TGTGCCAGCTCACCACCGGACAGGGCCTACAATGAGCAGTTCTTC.

The chain combines TRBV11-1 with TRBJ2-5; the match to TRBD2 covers 9 bases. Germline trimming cut 5 bases from V and 2 bases from J; bases unmatched to any gene: 9. Germline CDR1 SGHAT, CDR2 FQDESV (reference sequence). This CDR3 spans 16 amino acids. For the CDR3, the DNA is TGTGCCAGCAGCCAAGAGGCGGGGGGGGGGCAAGAGACCCAGTACTTC. This translates into CASSQEAGGGQETQYF.

This clonotype was found many times. The chain employs TRBV27 and TRBJ1-1; D uncertain. CDR3 length: 13 residues. With 3 bases removed from V and 3 bases from J, the gap between germline ends came to 8 bases. Looked up from germline, CDR1 is MNHEY and CDR2 is SMNVEV (reference sequence). CDR3 sequence (DNA): TGTGCCAGCAGTTTTAGGAGGGACACTGAAGCTTTCTTT. It specifies CASSFRRDTEAFF.

This clonotype was observed once. The chain employs TRBV5-4 and TRBJ2-5, with D possibly being TRBD2 (6 bases). Per the germline V gene, CDR1 is SGHNT and CDR2 is YYREEE (reference sequence). V lost 3 bases to trimming and J lost 0 bases, with 15 bases between them. The CDR3 is 16 amino acids. CDR3 coding DNA: TGTGCCAGCAGCTCTGGGGGGAACAGTTACCAAGAGACCCAGTACTTC. This codes for CASSSGGNSYQETQYF.

The chain has TRBV2 and TRBJ2-7, with D possibly matching TRBD2 (6 bases). The CDR3 length is 15 residues. The V and J ends lost 4 bases and 4 bases respectively, with 17 bases between them. Germline V gene lookup returns CDR1 SNHLY and CDR2 FYNNEI. CDR3 loop: CASSVDAGKGYEQYF. The CDR3 DNA sequence: TGTGCCAGCAGTGTCGACGCGGGAAAAGGGTACGAGCAGTACTTC.

The chain uses TRBV5-1 and TRBJ2-1; D may correspond to TRBD1 or TRBD2 (5 bases each). V was cut by 0 bases and J by 4 bases, with 17 bases left in between. The germline gives CDR1 SGHRS, CDR2 YFSETQ. This CDR3 has 17 amino acids. This CDR3 reads CASSLDGRGPYYNEQFF. CDR3 sequence (DNA): TGCGCCAGCAGCTTGGATGGCCGGGGCCCCTATTACAATGAGCAGTTCTTC.

Many counts were recorded for this clonotype. The chain is built from TRBV6-1 and TRBJ1-5, with D perhaps TRBD1 (5 bases). The CDR3 has 16 amino acids. Trimming left V 8 bases short and J 5 bases short, with 22 bases between. Germline CDR1 MNHNS, CDR2 SASEGT. The CDR3 sequence: CASSYGTDTGDQPQHF. CDR3 coding DNA: TGTGCCAGCTCCTATGGGACGGACACGGGGGATCAGCCCCAGCATTTT.

This clonotype was recorded a few times. V usage is TRBV6-1 and J usage is TRBJ1-2; TRBD1 is a possible D gene (5 bases). Trimming removed 4 bases at V and 2 bases at J, with 14 bases between. The CDR3 is made up of 15 amino acids. CDR1 and CDR2 (germline): MNHNS, SASEGT. This chain's CDR3 is CASSGFGRENYGYTF. The DNA of the CDR3 is TGTGCCAGCAGTGGGTTCGGCAGGGAGAACTATGGCTACACCTTC.

Comments on this clonotype: A much larger clone is a single base away; this may be a read error. J is TRBJ1-5 and V is TRBV7-9; no definite D call. The germline V and J ends were trimmed by 2 bases and 6 bases, with 5 bases remaining between them. The CDR3 runs 12 residues. The germline gives CDR1 SEHNR, CDR2 FQNEAQ (reference sequence). The CDR3 here is CASSLNGQPQHF. Here the CDR3 DNA reads TGTGCCAGCAGCTTAAACGGTCAGCCCCAGCATTTT.

This clonotype was seen more than once but under ten times. This CDR3 is CAIRETASTDTQYF. The CDR3 DNA is TGTGCCATCAGGGAGACAGCTAGCACAGATACGCAGTATTTT. The rearrangement joins TRBV10-3 to TRBJ2-3, with a weak D call TRBD1 (5 bases). The V and J ends lost 6 bases and 0 bases respectively, with 10 bases between them. This CDR3 is 14 amino acids long. Per the germline V gene, CDR1 is ENHRY and CDR2 is SYGVKD.

The sample holds many counts of this clonotype. The CDR3 sequence is CASSSVGNIQYF. The CDR3 nucleotides read TGTGCCAGCAGCTCCGTCGGGAACATTCAGTACTTC. V gene TRBV11-2 combines with J gene TRBJ2-4; D ambiguous. The ends were cut back, 4 bases at V and 7 bases at J, with 8 bases in the middle. The CDR3 spans 12 residues. Germline CDR1 reads SGHAT; CDR2 reads FQNNGV.